Below are 15 T cell receptor beta chains sequenced from a single sample in a study of cytomegalovirus exposure and HLA in healthy donors. Researchers ran the PCR with 60 Vbeta and 13 Jbeta primers. TCRdb keeps only in-frame clones here, not all; method: immunoSEQ multiplex PCR. The sample records 200,000 to 250,000 clones, roughly 91% being singletons. The source material was PBMCs. The receptors stem from a woman in her late teens or twenties in good health and CMV-seronegative.

J is TRBJ1-1 and V is TRBV7-3, with D possibly matching TRBD1 (5 bases). Germline CDR1 and CDR2: SGHTA and FQGTGA. CDR3 length equals 14 residues. V was trimmed by 3 bases and J by 2 bases, leaving 10 bases between them. Written as DNA, the CDR3 is TGTGCCAGCAGCTTTGGGACTAGTAACACTGAAGCTTTCTTT. This translates into CASSFGTSNTEAFF.

The CDR3 DNA reads as TGTGCCAGCAGCAGGGGACTAGCGGGGATCCAAGAGACCCAGTACTTC. Residues: CASSRGLAGIQETQYF. V is TRBV5-4 and J is TRBJ2-5; 13 nucleotides match TRBD2. This CDR3 has 16 residues. Per germline, CDR1 SGHNT and CDR2 YYREEE (reference sequence). Losses at the gene ends were 4 bases for V and 1 base for J; bases not matched to a gene: 4.

The gene calls are TRBV7-2 and TRBJ1-2, with D perhaps matching TRBD1 (6 bases). V gave up 5 bases and J gave up 0 bases, with 10 bases separating them. Germline V gene sequence: CDR1 SGHTA, CDR2 FQGNSA. The CDR3 consists of 14 residues. CDR3 coding DNA: TGTGCCAGCAGCACACAGGGAGCTAACTATGGCTACACCTTC. As protein: CASSTQGANYGYTF.

DNA for the CDR3: TGTGCCAGCAGCGTAGAGGCTAGCGGGGCCCGATACGAGCAGTACTTC. It translates to CASSVEASGARYEQYF. The V gene is TRBV9, the J gene TRBJ2-7, with TRBD2 identical over 9 bases. The J segment lost 4 bases and the V segment lost 0 bases, leaving 8 bases of the junction unmatched. This CDR3 has 16 amino acids. The germline V gene encodes CDR1 SGDLS and CDR2 YYNGEE. The complete variable domain, with remaining parts taken from reference TRBV9 and TRBJ2-7, reads DSGVTQTPKHLITATGQRVTLRCSPRSGDLSVYWYQQSLDQGLQFLIQYYNGEERAKGNILERFSAQQFPDLHSELNLSSLELGDSALYFCASSVEASGARYEQYFGPGTRLTVT.

V is TRBV6-6 and J is TRBJ1-3; D uncertain. CDR3 length equals 11 residues. Germline CDR1 and CDR2: MNHNY and SVGAGI (reference sequence). Trimming pared 8 bases from V and 7 bases from J, leaving 9 bases between. CDR3 sequence: CASGPLNTIYF. CDR3 nucleotide sequence: TGTGCCAGCGGCCCCCTGAACACCATATATTTT.

The CDR3 here is CATRDRNNNEQFF. Written as DNA, the CDR3 is TGTGCCACCAGGGACAGGAATAACAATGAGCAGTTCTTC. The gene calls are TRBV2 and TRBJ2-1; 8 nucleotides align to TRBD1. This CDR3 is 13 amino acids long. Germline V gene data show CDR1 as SNHLY and CDR2 as FYNNEI. Germline trimming cut 10 bases from V and 5 bases from J; bases unmatched to any gene: 7. The variable domain in full, with the rest retrieved from reference TRBV2 and TRBJ2-1, is EPEVTQTPSHQVTQMGQEVILRCVPISNHLYFYWYRQILGQKVEFLVSFYNNEISEKSEIFDDQFSVERPDGSNFTLKIRSTKLEDSAMYFCATRDRNNNEQFFGPGTRLTVL.

This clone showed up many times. The chain links TRBV5-1 to TRBJ1-2; D perhaps matches TRBD1 (5 bases). The CDR3 has 14 residues. V lost 4 bases to trimming and J lost 2 bases, with 12 bases between them. CDR1 SGHRS and CDR2 YFSETQ come from the germline V gene. The DNA for the CDR3 is TGCGCCAGCAGCAGGACCCAGGGAAACTATGGCTACACCTTC. Protein: CASSRTQGNYGYTF.

The CDR3 nucleotides read TGTGCCAGCAGCCGAGAGGGACAGGCGGGGCGTCAGCCCCAGCATTTT. Its protein product is CASSREGQAGRQPQHF. This chain connects TRBV27 to TRBJ1-5; 8 nucleotides align to TRBD1. Per the germline V gene, CDR1 is MNHEY and CDR2 is SMNVEV (reference sequence). There are 16 residues in the CDR3. Trimming removed 6 bases from V and 6 bases from J; junction bases left unmatched: 13.

The rearrangement links TRBV10-3 to TRBJ2-3, with 7 bases lining up with TRBD2. This CDR3 comprises 13 residues. V was pared by 8 bases and J by 4 bases, with 6 bases of the junction left unmatched. The germline V gene encodes CDR1 ENHRY and CDR2 SYGVKD. DNA for the CDR3: TGTGCCATCGACGCGGGAGAAGCAGATACGCAGTATTTT. It specifies CAIDAGEADTQYF.

This chain uses TRBV7-9 with TRBJ2-1; TRBD2 matches 9 bases. In germline, CDR1 is SEHNR, CDR2 FQNEAQ (reference sequence). After removal of 5 bases from V and 6 bases from J, the junction contained 14 bases not matched to a gene. The CDR3 is 17 residues long. This CDR3 reads CASSPRGTSYRGNEQFF. The CDR3 region has the DNA TGTGCCAGCAGCCCCCGGGGGACTAGCTACCGTGGCAATGAGCAGTTCTTC.

The chain combines TRBV6-1 with TRBJ2-7; TRBD1 agrees at 7 bases. V dropped 4 bases and J dropped 6; count of bases not matched to a gene: 9. Germline CDR1 is MNHNS and CDR2 is SASEGT. The CDR3 has 14 amino acids. CDR3 sequence reads: CASSANRGGTEQYF. CDR3 in DNA: TGTGCCAGCAGTGCCAACAGGGGTGGTACCGAGCAGTACTTC.

The chain is built from TRBV5-1 and TRBJ2-3, with TRBD2 matching 7 bases. Germline V gene lookup returns CDR1 SGHRS and CDR2 YFSETQ. J lost 1 base, V lost 4 bases, and 6 bases had no gene match. CDR3 length equals 15 residues. CDR3 coding DNA: TGCGCCAGCAGCCCGACTGCGGGGGGCACAGATACGCAGTATTTT. Encoded protein: CASSPTAGGTDTQYF.

The genes are TRBV11-2 and TRBJ2-3; no clear D. From germline, CDR1 is SGHAT and CDR2 FQNNGV. The CDR3 is made up of 18 amino acids. V shed 2 bases and J shed 0 bases, with 18 bases lying between them. The CDR3 DNA sequence: TGTGCCAGCAGCTTACCCCTGGAGAGAGCCCTAAGCACAGATACGCAGTATTTT. Translating it yields CASSLPLERALSTDTQYF.

The V and J genes are TRBV18 and TRBJ2-7; D not certain. This CDR3 is built from 16 residues. V was trimmed by 2 bases and J by 7 bases, leaving 21 bases between them. Germline CDR1 is KGHSH and CDR2 is LQKENI. The chain's CDR3 is CASSPSPVLLFGEQYF. CDR3 sequence (DNA): TGTGCCAGCTCACCATCGCCAGTCCTTCTTTTTGGTGAGCAGTACTTC. Full variable domain (rest looked up from reference TRBV18 and TRBJ2-7): NAGVMQNPRHLVRRRGQEARLRCSPMKGHSHVYWYRQLPEEGLKFMVYLQKENIIDESGMPKERFSAEFPKEGPSILRIQQVVRGDSAAYFCASSPSPVLLFGEQYFGPGTRLTVT.

The chain combines TRBV19 with TRBJ2-5; 9 bases are shared with TRBD1. This CDR3 contains 14 residues. The V segment lost 7 bases and the J segment 11 bases; nucleotides outside the gene matches: 14. Per the germline V gene, CDR1 is LNHDA and CDR2 is SQIVND (reference sequence). CDR3 nucleotide sequence: TGTGCCAGTAATCCGGGACAGGGAACCTTGGGGCAGTACTTC. Translating gives CASNPGQGTLGQYF.